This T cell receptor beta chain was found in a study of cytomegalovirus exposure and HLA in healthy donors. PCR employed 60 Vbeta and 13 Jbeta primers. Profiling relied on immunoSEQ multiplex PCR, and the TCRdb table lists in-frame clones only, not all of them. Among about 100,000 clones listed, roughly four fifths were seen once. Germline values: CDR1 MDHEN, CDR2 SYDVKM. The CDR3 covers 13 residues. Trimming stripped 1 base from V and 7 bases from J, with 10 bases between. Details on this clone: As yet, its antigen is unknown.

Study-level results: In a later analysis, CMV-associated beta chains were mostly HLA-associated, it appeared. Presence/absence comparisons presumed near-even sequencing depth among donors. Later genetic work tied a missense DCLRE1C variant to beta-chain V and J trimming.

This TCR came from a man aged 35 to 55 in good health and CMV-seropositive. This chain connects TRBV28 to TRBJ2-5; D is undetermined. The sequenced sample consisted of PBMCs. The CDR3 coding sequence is TGTGCCAGCAGTTTATCAGGCCCAGGGACCCAGTACTTC. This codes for CASSLSGPGTQYF. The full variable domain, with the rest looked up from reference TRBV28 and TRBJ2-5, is DVKVTQSSRYLVKRTGEKVFLECVQDMDHENMFWYRQDPGLGLRLIYFSYDVKMKEKGDIPEGYSVSREKKERFSLILESASTNQTSMYLCASSLSGPGTQYFGPGTRLLVL.